This TCR beta chain came from a study of cytomegalovirus exposure and HLA in healthy donors (dated by TCRdb to 2015 to 2018). About the study as a whole: According to an earlier analysis of 587 of the donors, roughly 180 million T cells yielded 90 million to 130 million unique TCR beta sequences and around 280 Gb of sequence data. Roughly 5 DR-DQ haplotypes were handled as single units for association and clustering, since linkage in the cohort was strong. Every repertoire in the discovery cohort had been generated on one and the same sequencing platform. About 280 gigabases of sequencing data and 70 million to 100 million unique TCR sequences were included in an early release covering 550 to 800 HLA-typed donors. A later analysis re-analyzed previously published TCR beta repertoires from 666 donors and added high-resolution HLA genotyping to study TCR occurrence patterns. A separate validation cohort of some 130 different subjects was used in addition to the approximately 610-subject first cohort. The number of donors typed differed by locus, with 629-630 for A, B, C, DRB1 and DQB1, around 560 for DQA1, over 600 for DPA1, and around 430 for DPB1. To predict cytomegalovirus infection status, the study brought together high-throughput TCR immunosequencing, statistical association of individual TCRs with disease status, and machine learning. A later genetic analysis used genome-wide SNP genotypes for about three fifths of the 666 donors, treating that subset as a discovery cohort. Among about 410 genotyped donors of the cohort, an average of around 220,000 unique TCR beta nucleotide sequences was sequenced per donor, of which 15% to 20% were non-productive. Among the roughly 410 genotyped donors, approximately 82% belonged to the genetic ancestry cluster associated with self-reported Caucasian donors. An earlier analysis of 587 of the donors used high-throughput TCR beta sequencing to judge whether each TCR beta V gene segment behaved as functional or pseudogenic. HLA typing covered class I and class II loci at four-digit resolution. The study was designed to test whether signatures of past pathogen exposure could be identified by cataloging public T cell receptors. Rather than drawing on any new phenotypic data, the later analysis identified candidate immune exposures from TCR beta sequences and the way those sequences occurred across donors. The T cell repertoires of about 700 subjects were profiled by immunosequencing and related to cytomegalovirus serostatus. Donor age, sex, ethnicity and CMV serostatus were collected together with the repertoire data.

The germline ends are 11 bases apart after V is trimmed by 4 bases and J by 10 bases. The CDR3 goes from the cysteine to the phenylalanine over 13 residues. Of the read, only the CDR3 DNA is kept; its 39 bases are in frame from base 1. CDR1 and CDR2, per the germline V gene (reference sequence), are SEHNR and FQNEAQ. This clone appeared a few times. Its target antigen remains unknown. No much larger clonotype is one base removed from it; base qualities were not supplied. General conclusions and limits of the study: Presence/absence analyses assumed roughly uniform sequencing depth across donors, an assumption that may not hold. An earlier analysis of approximately 540 of the donors showed that most TCR beta V segments appeared in productive rearrangements either about 87% or about 30% of the time, which broadly matched IMGT annotations. In vitro tests confirmed that three of the cytomegalovirus-associated TCR beta chains recognize cytomegalovirus antigens. HLA typing was unavailable for some donors at each locus, so association tests used only the typed subset. Strong co-occurrence of HLA alleles, especially DR and DQ, made assigning TCR associations to individual alleles difficult. For the cohort, immune exposure information was limited to CMV serostatus. Cytomegalovirus status was reported to be diagnosed by the classifier with high specificity and sensitivity in both the original and validation cohorts. Most CMV-associated TCR beta chains appeared to be HLA-restricted in a later analysis, and the HLA associations seemed to be driven largely by CMV exposure. At a false discovery rate of 0.05, a later analysis linked about 17,000 TCR beta sequences to specific HLA alleles. A cluster of highly shared sequence variants was judged likely to be a technical artifact of the sequencing pipeline. Because the 87-base-pair reads could not distinguish some IMGT-functional V segments, including TRBV6-2 and TRBV6-3, those segments were excluded. This cohort had only TCR beta chains sequenced, and the lack of alpha or paired-chain data limited which features could be detected. In a later analysis, the rate of TCR association differed among HLA loci, with DRB1 alleles having the most associated TCRs and HLA-C alleles having the fewest. A further reported finding was that TCR beta sequences accurately predicted the HLA-A and HLA-B alleles for most subjects in the first cohort. Linkage disequilibrium might explain the correlated functional status among segregating V segments, but an unknown experimental factor could not be ruled out. In a later analysis, HLA-associated TCR beta chains were found to be more clonally expanded and to have lower generation probabilities than equally common non-associated chains. The earlier analysis of around 600 of the donors excluded seventeen rarely observed V segments, including chromosome 9 orphons, because counts were too low. The authors suggested that the approach could potentially be generalized to other disease states and immunological phenotypes. The study listed 164 TCR beta chains as associated with cytomegalovirus. A later analysis reported that several top co-occurrence clusters appeared linked to parvovirus B19, influenza, CMV and Epstein-Barr virus. A later genetic analysis reported fewer N-insertions in productive TCRs among donors in an Asian-associated ancestry cluster than the approximately 670-donor mean. An association between a missense DCLRE1C variant and V-gene and J-gene trimming of TCR beta chains was found in a later genetic analysis and replicated in an independent cohort. While some public TCRs were present in many individuals, most TCR sequences turned up only very rarely across donors.

In total, 666 healthy bone marrow donors made up the cohort. At the time of sampling, all cohort members were nominally healthy, though unrecorded immune exposures were likely present. The donor tested CMV seronegative, placing the donor among the 300 to 400 seronegative members of the cohort. A peripheral blood sample was provided by each donor, and peripheral blood mononuclear cells were used for TCR beta sequencing. Genomic DNA was extracted from the blood cell samples with the Qiagen DNeasy Blood Extraction Kit. Library preparation used the immunoSEQ multiplex PCR assay. For the multiplex PCR, a mixture combining 60 forward primers for TCR Vbeta segments and 13 reverse primers for TCR Jbeta segments was used. The CDR3 region of rearranged TCR beta genes was amplified from genomic DNA by a multiplex PCR assay. The amplified TCR beta libraries were sequenced on the Illumina HiSeq System as 87-base-pair reads. On the authors' methods: A later analysis tallied 75 million to 95 million unique TCR beta chains across the approximately 670 repertoires, and 10 million to 11 million of those chains were shared by two or more donors. Raw reads were error-corrected and collapsed into unique sequences with a nearest-neighbor algorithm that merged closely related sequences to remove PCR and sequencing errors. CDR3 sequences were aligned to IMGT reference sequences to assign V, D and J gene segments. Each retained sequence needed at least a six-nucleotide match to both a V gene segment and a J gene segment. Rearrangements were classified as productive when the CDR3 lacked stop codons and remained in frame with V and J, and all other rearrangements were classified as non-productive. CDR3 was defined by IMGT convention, running from the second conserved V-encoded cysteine to the conserved J-encoded phenylalanine. The earlier analysis of roughly 590 of the donors excluded sequences that lacked an unambiguous match to a single V gene segment. An earlier analysis of under 750 of the donors called V segments functional above 56.7% productive rearrangements and segregating when the between-donor standard deviation exceeded 5%. A statistical classification framework was built to diagnose cytomegalovirus status from the catalog of TCR beta chain sequences. In a later analysis, TCR nucleotide sequences were compared against IMGT/GENE-DB human TR gene sequences so that V and J genes could be assigned. The TCRdist pipeline was used in a later analysis to assign CDR3 sequences and most-parsimonious VDJ recombination scenarios. In a later analysis, each TCR beta chain was defined by its CDR3 amino acid sequence together with its V-gene family, and reads without a unique V-gene family were excluded. In a later analysis, 500 to 700 highly shared, low-generation-probability nucleotide sequences were removed to address suspected cross-contamination and a sequencing artifact. A later analysis calculated a clonal expansion index for each public chain from normalized within-repertoire ranks of inferred template counts. In a later analysis, generation probabilities were computed with a VDJ recombination model fitted to out-of-frame rearrangements, and the resulting probabilities were checked against IGoR. A later analysis scored TCR-TCR, TCR-HLA and TCR-CMV co-occurrence with hypergeometric tests, applying a repertoire-size bias correction to TCR pairs. In a later analysis, false discovery rates were estimated by permuting HLA or CMV assignments 20 times. In a later analysis, co-occurring TCRs were grouped using DBSCAN, with TCRdist sequence similarity added in when clustering inside HLA-allele-positive subsets. For co-occurrence clustering, repertoires with fewer than 30,000 or more than 120,000 public chains were excluded, along with 4 to 6 repertoires with anomalous nucleotide sharing. TCRdb provides this immuneACCESS table in a form limited to in-frame rearrangements. Some clones are lacking; in checked studies, under half of them reflect an unresolved V gene, and why the rest are absent is not known. Clone size and V and J calls were adopted from that table, with D and trimming inferred from the DNA. Across this sample there are roughly 110,000 clones, with 75% seen only once. Together, the top ten hold 2.5% of the sample.

This TCR came from a man between 40 and 49 years old in good health and CMV-seronegative. Recombination joined TRBV7-9 with TRBJ1-6; TRBD1 is a possible D gene, resting on 5 matching bases. The specimen was PBMCs. The DNA reads TGTGCCAGCAGCTCCCCAAGGGGATCACCCCTCCACTTT. This codes for CASSSPRGSPLHF.